This T cell receptor (beta chain) was sequenced for a study of blood T cell repertoires in COVID-19. Study as a whole: T cells, B-cell-depleted T cells, or PBMCs provided the cDNA or gDNA that served as material.

CDR1 LNHDA and CDR2 SQIVND come from the germline V gene (reference sequence). V lost 3 bases to trimming and J lost 5 bases; unmatched junction nucleotides: 6. The CDR3 totals 14 residues. Methods used by the authors: Amplified reference gene primers provided the basis for estimating nucleated cell counts. Here immunoSEQ multiplex PCR was the method, and the copy in TCRdb shows in-frame clones only, minus some. V, J and clone size are those of that table, while D and trimming were read from the DNA. The table has 250,000 or so clones, around nine tenths seen once. Specimen: peripheral blood. The clonotype originates from a man in his forties with active or convalescent COVID-19. This chain connects TRBV19 to TRBJ1-2, with 7 bases matching TRBD1. In DNA, the CDR3 is TGTGCCAGTAGTATGACAGGGCAGAGTTATGGCTACACCTTC. It translates to CASSMTGQSYGYTF. The full variable domain, with the rest looked up from reference TRBV19 and TRBJ1-2, is DGGITQSPKYLFRKEGQNVTLSCEQNLNHDAMYWYRQDPGQGLRLIYYSQIVNDFQKGDIAEGYSVSREKKESFPLTVTSAQKNPTAFYLCASSMTGQSYGYTFGSGTRLTVV.